A selection of T cell receptor beta chains follows, all from one sample in a study of T cells after yellow fever vaccination. TCRdb ran MiXCR on the 5' RACE reads and lists one entry per CDR3 protein. The table lists around 590,000 distinct CDR3 sequences, more than 9% of them singletons. The source material was PBMCs, sampled on the day of the yellow fever booster vaccination. The receptor source for this set is a man aged 30-40 years who received the YFV17D yellow fever vaccine. Both conserved end residues are part of each CDR3. Each record gives: J gene, D gene, V gene, CDR3 protein. D genes are given only for firm matches.

TRBJ2-1,TRBD2,TRBV7-2,CASSHTALREGPGEQFF
TRBJ2-1,-,TRBV20-1,CSALGGPHRNEQFF
TRBJ2-6,TRBD1,TRBV27,CASSSGTVLSGANVLTF
TRBJ1-5,TRBD1,TRBV28,CASRRQGVVQPQHF
TRBJ2-3,-,TRBV27,CASSLSRRRSARMADTQYF
TRBJ2-5,-,TRBV6-5,CASRGLRVQYF
TRBJ2-3,TRBD2,TRBV4-3,CASSQDGGSGRADTQYF
TRBJ2-7,-,TRBV7-2,CASSWANYEQYF
TRBJ2-7,-,TRBV30,CAWSFPDTYEQYF
TRBJ2-5,TRBD2,TRBV4-3,CASSQGGGEGETQYF
TRBJ1-4,TRBD1,TRBV5-5,CASSRQGMNEKLFF
TRBJ2-5,TRBD1,TRBV7-9,CASSSGTGTLSGTQYF
TRBJ2-1,-,TRBV28,CASSWDRTNEQFF
TRBJ2-3,-,TRBV18,CASSPPGTRDTQYF
TRBJ2-4,-,TRBV20-1,CSAVRGRGPTKNIQYF
TRBJ1-1,-,TRBV9,CASSPRAENTEAFF
TRBJ2-7,TRBD1,TRBV7-3,CASSPGTGGVSEQYF
TRBJ2-2,-,TRBV5-1,CASSPQGANTGELFF